A single sample gave rise to the 23 T cell receptor beta chains below, sequenced in a study of blood T cell repertoires in COVID-19. Some clones are missing from TCRdb's copy, which holds only in-frame ones; the method was immunoSEQ multiplex PCR. The table lists over 65,000 clones, around 87% of them singletons. The sample taken for sequencing was peripheral blood. These TCRs come from a human donor in a cohort sampled during active COVID-19.

This sequence joins TRBV3-1 (or the pseudogene TRBV3-2) and TRBJ2-6; D is uncertain. V was clipped by 7 bases and J by 0 bases, with 10 bases between them. The CDR3 contains 15 residues. Germline V lookup: CDR1 LGHDT, CDR2 YNNKEL (reference sequence). In DNA form, the CDR3 reads TGTGCCAGCACCCCAGGTCCCTCTGGGGCCAACGTCCTGACTTTC. Protein product: CASTPGPSGANVLTF.

This clone has a handful of counts. The V and J genes are TRBV20-1 and TRBJ1-5; D remains ambiguous. The CDR3 has 14 amino acids. V was clipped by 3 bases and J by 4 bases, with 13 bases between them. From germline, CDR1 is DFQATT and CDR2 SNEGSKA (reference sequence). CDR3 nucleotides: TGCAGTGCTAGTGGCCCTCCGGGAAATCAGCCCCAGCATTTT. It is translated as CSASGPPGNQPQHF.

The chain joins TRBV5-1 to TRBJ2-1; D might be TRBD2 (6 bases). V lost 0 bases and J 7 bases, leaving 14 bases between the germline ends. Germline assignment: CDR1 SGHRS and CDR2 YFSETQ. This CDR3 has 15 residues. CDR3 sequence: CASSLVLARGNEQFF. The CDR3 nucleotides read TGCGCCAGCAGCTTGGTTCTAGCCCGGGGGAATGAGCAGTTCTTC.

The rearrangement joins TRBV2 to TRBJ2-3, with D possibly TRBD2 on 6 matching bases. Germline CDR1 is SNHLY and CDR2 is FYNNEI. V lost 2 bases and J 1 base, leaving 10 bases between the germline ends. The CDR3 is made up of 15 amino acids. This CDR3 reads CASSEWGEGTDTQYF. The DNA for the CDR3 is TGTGCCAGCAGTGAATGGGGGGAGGGCACAGATACGCAGTATTTT.

The rearrangement joins TRBV5-4 to TRBJ1-1; D remains ambiguous. V was clipped by 1 base and J by 3 bases, with 10 bases between them. CDR1 SGHNT and CDR2 YYREEE come from the germline V gene (reference sequence). The CDR3 is made up of 14 amino acids. The chain's CDR3 is CASSLLEGYTEAFF. CDR3 nucleotide sequence: TGTGCCAGCAGCTTGCTCGAGGGATACACTGAAGCTTTCTTT.

The V call is TRBV28, the J call TRBJ1-2; 8 bases are a match to TRBD1. Germline V gene data show CDR1 as MDHEN and CDR2 as SYDVKM. CDR3 length: 14 amino acids. V was pared by 7 bases and J by 0 bases, with 4 bases of the junction left unmatched. The CDR3 coding sequence is TGTGCCAGCATTCCGGGACAGGCTAACTATGGCTACACCTTC. Translation: CASIPGQANYGYTF.

This clone was counted a few times. The rearrangement uses TRBV27 and TRBJ2-7; 10 positions agree with TRBD1. With V trimmed by 8 bases and J by 2 bases, 12 bases remained unmatched. Germline V lookup: CDR1 MNHEY, CDR2 SMNVEV (reference sequence). There are 16 residues in the CDR3. CDR3: CASGALGGQGPYEQYF. Here the CDR3 DNA reads TGTGCCAGCGGAGCCTTAGGGGGACAGGGGCCCTACGAGCAGTACTTC.

The chain uses TRBV27 and TRBJ2-2; 10 positions agree with TRBD1. The V and J ends lost 4 bases and 6 bases, in that order; junction bases with no gene match: 11. The length of the CDR3 is 17 residues. In germline, CDR1 is MNHEY, CDR2 SMNVEV (reference sequence). The CDR3 region has the DNA TGTGCCAGCAGTTCCCTCGGGACCGGGACAGGGGCCGGGGAGCTGTTTTTT. It codes for CASSSLGTGTGAGELFF.

About this clone itself: Mismatch with germline at one junction end may stem from a read error. V and J are TRBV7-2 and TRBJ2-7; D may be TRBD2 (6 bases). Per the germline V gene, CDR1 is SGHTA and CDR2 is FQGNSA. CDR3 length: 14 residues. The CDR3 nucleotides are TGTGCCAGCAGCACCGGGACTGGCTACTACGGGCAGTACTTC. It is translated as CASSTGTGYYGQYF.

This clone was seen a few times. The genes are TRBV6-5 and TRBJ2-7, with TRBD2 as a possible D gene (5 bases). The CDR3 sequence is 14 residues long. Germline lookup yields CDR1 MNHEY and CDR2 SVGAGI. CDR3 nucleotide sequence: TGTGCGATACCAGAGCGGCCGAGACTATACGAGCAGTACTTC. Its translation: CAIPERPRLYEQYF.

The rearrangement links TRBV6-6 to TRBJ1-2; D is possibly TRBD1 (6 bases). This CDR3 region has 13 residues. The V end was cut by 7 bases, the J end by 8 bases, with 17 bases between. Germline V gene data show CDR1 as MNHNY and CDR2 as SVGAGI (reference sequence). The CDR3 here is CASNSRGTGGYTF. CDR3 DNA: TGTGCCAGCAACTCGAGGGGGACGGGAGGCTACACCTTC.

In DNA, the CDR3 is TGTGCCAGCAGCTCCCGGACATACCAAGAGACCCAGTACTTC. Translated: CASSSRTYQETQYF. This chain connects TRBV7-9 to TRBJ2-5; possibly TRBD1 for D (5 bases). Deletions cut 4 bases from V and 0 bases from J, with 9 bases between. CDR1 and CDR2 (germline): SEHNR, FQNEAQ (reference sequence). The CDR3 loop spans 14 amino acids.

Only one count was recorded for this clone. The chain has TRBV7-9 and TRBJ2-1; 10 bases are shared with TRBD2. Germline CDR1 is SEHNR and CDR2 is FQNEAQ (reference sequence). After removal of 4 bases from V and 3 bases from J, the junction contained 3 bases not matched to a gene. The CDR3 extends over 15 amino acids. This CDR3 reads CASSSSSGGYNEQFF. Here the CDR3 DNA reads TGTGCCAGCAGCTCCTCTAGCGGGGGCTACAATGAGCAGTTCTTC.

The chain uses TRBV28 and TRBJ1-2; TRBD1 agrees at 9 bases. V lost 5 bases to trimming and J lost 7 bases; unmatched junction nucleotides: 8. The CDR3 spans 14 residues. The germline gives CDR1 MDHEN, CDR2 SYDVKM. The CDR3 region is CASSTDRGVGGYTF. As DNA, the CDR3 is TGTGCCAGCAGTACGGACAGGGGCGTTGGTGGCTACACCTTC.

J is TRBJ2-2 and V is TRBV15; tentatively, D is TRBD2 (6 bases). The ends were cut back, 4 bases at V and 6 bases at J, with 18 bases in the middle. This CDR3 has 16 amino acids. Per germline, CDR1 LNHNV and CDR2 YYDKDF (reference sequence). The CDR3 region is CATSISGGTFAGELFF. CDR3 in DNA: TGTGCCACCAGCATCTCCGGGGGTACTTTCGCCGGGGAGCTGTTTTTT.

CDR3 residues: CAISESDRAGSNQPQHF. CDR3 DNA sequence: TGTGCCATCAGTGAGTCTGACAGGGCCGGATCGAATCAGCCCCAGCATTTT. The chain carries TRBV10-3 and TRBJ1-5; 7 bases match TRBD1. V trimming: 0 bases; J trimming: 4 bases; junction bases outside the gene matches: 9. Germline values: CDR1 ENHRY, CDR2 SYGVKD. There are 17 residues in the CDR3.

This CDR3 is CATSDLYRVHNEQFF. CDR3 nucleotides: TGTGCCACCAGTGATTTATACAGGGTCCACAATGAGCAGTTCTTC. The V and J genes are TRBV24-1 and TRBJ2-1, with TRBD1 as a possible D gene (6 bases). The CDR3 totals 15 residues. Looked up from germline, CDR1 is KGHDR and CDR2 is SFDVKD. V was trimmed by 1 base and J by 5 bases, leaving 11 bases between them.

The chain has TRBV7-3 and TRBJ2-3, with D possibly TRBD2 on 6 matching bases. V was shortened by 5 bases and J by 1 base, with 13 bases between the two germline ends. Germline assignment: CDR1 SGHTA and CDR2 FQGTGA. The CDR3 is 15 amino acids. The CDR3 nucleotides are TGTGCCAGCAGCCCCACGGGAGAAGGCACAGATACGCAGTATTTT. Translated: CASSPTGEGTDTQYF. The variable domain in full, with the rest retrieved from reference TRBV7-3 and TRBJ2-3, is GAGVSQTPSNKVTEKGKYVELRCDPISGHTALYWYRQSLGQGPEFLIYFQGTGAADDSGLPNDRFFAVRPEGSVSTLKIQRTERGDSAVYLCASSPTGEGTDTQYFGPGTRLTVL.

This clone was observed a single time. The chain combines TRBV4-1 with TRBJ1-1; 7 bases match TRBD1. This CDR3 region has 17 residues. With 1 base clipped from V and 0 bases from J, the junction kept 8 bases outside the gene matches. Germline lookup yields CDR1 MGHRA and CDR2 YSYEKL. CDR3 residues: CASSQVLAGQLNTEAFF. DNA for the CDR3: TGCGCCAGCAGCCAAGTTTTAGCGGGACAGCTGAACACTGAAGCTTTCTTT.

V gene TRBV6-5 combines with J gene TRBJ2-7; D uncertain. With 4 bases removed from V and 2 bases from J, the gap between germline ends came to 15 bases. In germline, CDR1 is MNHEY, CDR2 SVGAGI. The CDR3 covers 15 residues. The CDR3 coding sequence is TGTGCCAGCAGTTCCCCGGTCCTAAGCCCCTACGAGCAGTACTTC. Protein product: CASSSPVLSPYEQYF.

V and J are TRBV28 and TRBJ1-2, with D possibly being TRBD1 (5 bases). V lost 3 bases to trimming and J lost 1 base, with 21 bases between them. The CDR3 loop spans 18 amino acids. The germline gives CDR1 MDHEN, CDR2 SYDVKM. The CDR3 protein is CASSFQIRTPAFNYGYTF. The CDR3 coding sequence is TGTGCCAGCAGTTTCCAAATTAGGACACCGGCCTTTAACTATGGCTACACCTTC.

This chain connects TRBV25-1 to TRBJ2-4; TRBD2 matches at 7 bases. This CDR3 has 16 residues. Germline CDR1 MGHDK, CDR2 SYGVNS. With 6 bases clipped from V and 8 bases from J, the junction kept 16 bases outside the gene matches. The CDR3 loop is CASRITSTGGRYIQYF. The DNA for the CDR3 is TGTGCCAGCAGAATTACCTCAACGGGAGGAAGGTACATTCAGTACTTC. The full variable domain, in which reference TRBV25-1 and TRBJ2-4 provide the parts outside the CDR3, is EADIYQTPRYLVIGTGKKITLECSQTMGHDKMYWYQQDPGMELHLIHYSYGVNSTEKGDLSSESTVSRIRTEHFPLTLESARPSHTSQYLCASRITSTGGRYIQYFGAGTRLSVL.

The chain joins TRBV5-1 to TRBJ1-2; 8 bases are shared with TRBD1. The CDR3 extends over 13 amino acids. Germline CDR1 SGHRS, CDR2 YFSETQ. The V and J ends lost 5 bases and 6 bases, in that order; junction bases with no gene match: 6. CDR3 sequence: CASSPGQGNGYTF. The CDR3 region has the DNA TGCGCCAGCAGTCCTGGACAGGGAAATGGCTACACCTTC.